This T cell receptor (beta chain) was sequenced in a study of cytomegalovirus exposure and HLA in healthy donors. About the study: In terms of ancestry, the Caucasian-associated cluster contained about four fifths of the roughly 400 genotyped donors.

Points on this clone: The junction and the germline gene differ at one end; a read error may be behind it. The same CDR3 is also encoded by other DNA sequences in this sample.

Primers: 60 Vbeta forward and 13 Jbeta reverse. Libraries were prepared by immunoSEQ multiplex PCR; TCRdb keeps only in-frame clonotypes and omits some of them. This sample's clone table lists tens of thousands of clones. CDR1 is KGHSH and CDR2 is LQKENI in the germline V gene. The CDR3 sequence is 17 residues long. V and J are TRBV18 and TRBJ1-6; a possible D gene is TRBD1 (6 bases). The material sequenced was PBMCs. The clonotype was recovered from a female donor in good health and CMV-seropositive. As DNA, the CDR3 is TGTGCCAGCTCAATTAACAGGGTACAATCCTATAATTCACCCCTACACTTT. Translation: CASSINRVQSYNSPLHF.